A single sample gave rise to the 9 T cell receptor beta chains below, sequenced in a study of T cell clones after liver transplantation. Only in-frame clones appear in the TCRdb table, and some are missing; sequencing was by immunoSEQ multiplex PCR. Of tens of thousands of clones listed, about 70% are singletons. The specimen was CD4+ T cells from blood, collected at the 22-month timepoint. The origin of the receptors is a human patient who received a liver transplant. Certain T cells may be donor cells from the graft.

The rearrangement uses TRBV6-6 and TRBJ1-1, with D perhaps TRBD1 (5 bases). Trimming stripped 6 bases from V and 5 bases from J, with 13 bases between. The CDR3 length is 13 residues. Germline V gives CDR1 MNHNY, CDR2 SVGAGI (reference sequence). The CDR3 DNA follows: TGTGCCAGCAGCAACAGGTATGGGACTGAAGCTTTCTTT. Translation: CASSNRYGTEAFF.

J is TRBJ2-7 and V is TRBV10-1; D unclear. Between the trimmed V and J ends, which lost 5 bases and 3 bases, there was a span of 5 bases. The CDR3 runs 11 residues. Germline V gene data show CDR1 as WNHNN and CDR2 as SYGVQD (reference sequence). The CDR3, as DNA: TGCGCCAGCAGTTCCGGCTACGAGCAGTACTTC. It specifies CASSSGYEQYF.

The CDR3 region is CARGGGGTTDTQYF. In nucleotides, the CDR3 is TGTGCCAGGGGAGGCGGGGGGACCACAGATACGCAGTATTTT. The chain couples TRBV2 to TRBJ2-3; TRBD2 aligns across 8 bases. The CDR3 loop spans 14 amino acids. J gave up 2 bases and V 9 bases, and 7 bases lay outside the gene matches. From germline, CDR1 is SNHLY and CDR2 FYNNEI.

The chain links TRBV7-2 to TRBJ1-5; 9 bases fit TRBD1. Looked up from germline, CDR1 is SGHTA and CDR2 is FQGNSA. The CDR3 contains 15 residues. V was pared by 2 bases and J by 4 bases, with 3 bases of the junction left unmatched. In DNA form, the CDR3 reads TGTGCCAGCAGCTTAAGACAGGGGGAGAATCAGCCCCAGCATTTT. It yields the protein CASSLRQGENQPQHF.

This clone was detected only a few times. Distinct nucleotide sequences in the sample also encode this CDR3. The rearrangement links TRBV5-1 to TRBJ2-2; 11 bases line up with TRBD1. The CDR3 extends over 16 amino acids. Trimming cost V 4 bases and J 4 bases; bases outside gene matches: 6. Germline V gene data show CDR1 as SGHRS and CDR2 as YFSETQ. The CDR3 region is CASSPRTGGPTGELFF. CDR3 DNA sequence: TGCGCCAGCAGCCCGAGGACAGGGGGCCCCACCGGGGAGCTGTTTTTT.

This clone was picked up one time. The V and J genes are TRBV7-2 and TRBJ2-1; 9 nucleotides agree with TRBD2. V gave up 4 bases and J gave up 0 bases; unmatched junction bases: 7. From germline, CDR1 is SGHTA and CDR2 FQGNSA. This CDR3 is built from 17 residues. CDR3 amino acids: CASSWAGGPNSYNEQFF. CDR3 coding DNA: TGTGCCAGCAGCTGGGCGGGGGGGCCCAACTCCTACAATGAGCAGTTCTTC.

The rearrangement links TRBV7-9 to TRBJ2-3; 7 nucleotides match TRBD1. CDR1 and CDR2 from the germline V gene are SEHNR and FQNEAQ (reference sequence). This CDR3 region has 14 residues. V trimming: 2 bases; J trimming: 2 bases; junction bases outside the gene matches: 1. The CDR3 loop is CASSLQGDTDTQYF. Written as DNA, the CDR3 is TGTGCCAGCAGCTTACAGGGGGACACAGATACGCAGTATTTT.

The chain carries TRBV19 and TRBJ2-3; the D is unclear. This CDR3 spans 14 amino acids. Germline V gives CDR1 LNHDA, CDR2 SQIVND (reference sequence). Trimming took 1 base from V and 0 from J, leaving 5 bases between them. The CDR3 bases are TGTGCCAGTAGTATAGGAACTAGCACAGATACGCAGTATTTT. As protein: CASSIGTSTDTQYF.

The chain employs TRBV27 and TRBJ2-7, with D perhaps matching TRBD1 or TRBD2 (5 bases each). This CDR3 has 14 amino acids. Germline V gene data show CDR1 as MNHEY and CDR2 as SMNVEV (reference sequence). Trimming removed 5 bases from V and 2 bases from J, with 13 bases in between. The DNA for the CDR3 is TGTGCCAGCAGTGCCCCGGGGCTCCCCTACGAGCAGTACTTC. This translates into CASSAPGLPYEQYF.